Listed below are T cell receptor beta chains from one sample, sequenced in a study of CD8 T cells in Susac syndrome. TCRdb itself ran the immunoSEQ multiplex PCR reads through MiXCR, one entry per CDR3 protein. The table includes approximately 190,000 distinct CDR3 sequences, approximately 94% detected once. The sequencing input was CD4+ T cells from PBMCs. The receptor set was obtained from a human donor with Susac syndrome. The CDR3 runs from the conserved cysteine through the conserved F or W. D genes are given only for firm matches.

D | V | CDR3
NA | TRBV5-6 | CASSLSLDQPQHF
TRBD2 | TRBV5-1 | CASSPPTGGAHNEQFF
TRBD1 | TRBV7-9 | CASSSPGTGHYEQYF
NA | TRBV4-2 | CASSLQGLRGYTF
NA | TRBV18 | CASSPDTQETQYF
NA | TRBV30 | CAWSGVVLATEAFF
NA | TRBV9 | CASSVLQDGGYTF
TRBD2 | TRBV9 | CASSFRGAGYEQYF
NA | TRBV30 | CAWNGHQTNQPQHF
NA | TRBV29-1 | CSVALITLNIQYF
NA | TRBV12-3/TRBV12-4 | CASSLAQGKYYGYTF
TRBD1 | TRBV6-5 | CASVQGSLLGEQYF
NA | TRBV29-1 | CSVGEGDSNQPQHF
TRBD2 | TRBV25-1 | CASPRKRGGRWWETQYF
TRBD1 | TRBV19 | CASSRDRSSSNYGYTF
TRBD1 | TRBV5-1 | CASKRTGESTEAFF
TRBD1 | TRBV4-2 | CASSHPDRERDEAFF
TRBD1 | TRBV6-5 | CASSYGTANNSPLHF
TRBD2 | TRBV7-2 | CASSLGGAGGYEQYF
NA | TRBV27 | CASSFLGDAEAFF
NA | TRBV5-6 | CASSRDDRLPYEQYF
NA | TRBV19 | CASSIIIRVDTNYGYTF
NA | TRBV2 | CASSPRVGTYEQYF
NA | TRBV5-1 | CASSPRAGIPEETQYF
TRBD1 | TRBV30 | CAWSASDRDDEKLFF
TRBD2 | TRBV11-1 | CASSFDGGGDTQYF
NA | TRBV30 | CAWSPRVEQYF
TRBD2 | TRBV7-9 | CASSLRGGVADLQETQYF
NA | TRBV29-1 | CSVVRVQGGEAFF
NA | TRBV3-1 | CASSTAGPSSYEQYF
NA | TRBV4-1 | CASSQGDISNQPQHF
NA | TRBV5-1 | CASSSQGGDTEAFF
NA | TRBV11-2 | CASTQRTWGTQYF
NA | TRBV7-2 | CASSLVSGRNTIYF
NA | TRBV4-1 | CASSQDLDTYQPQHF